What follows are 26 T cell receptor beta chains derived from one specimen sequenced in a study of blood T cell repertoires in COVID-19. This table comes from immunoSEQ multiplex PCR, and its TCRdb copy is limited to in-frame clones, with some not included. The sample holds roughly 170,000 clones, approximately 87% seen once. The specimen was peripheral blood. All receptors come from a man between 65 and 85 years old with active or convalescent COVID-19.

CDR3 residues: CSVRGGAAANTGELFF. The CDR3 DNA sequence: TGCAGCGTTCGGGGGGGGGCGGCAGCGAACACCGGGGAGCTGTTTTTT. This chain links TRBV29-1 with TRBJ2-2; 8 nucleotides agree with TRBD2. Trimming at V came to 5 bases and at J to 0 bases, leaving 8 bases not matched to a gene. The CDR3 covers 16 residues. Germline assignment: CDR1 SQVTM and CDR2 ANQGSEA.

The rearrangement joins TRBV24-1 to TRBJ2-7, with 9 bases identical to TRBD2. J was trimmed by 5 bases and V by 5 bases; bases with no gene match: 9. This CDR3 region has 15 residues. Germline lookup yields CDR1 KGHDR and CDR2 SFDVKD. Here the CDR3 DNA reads TGTGCCACCAGTGTTAGTAGCGGGAGCCCCCACGAGCAGTACTTC. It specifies CATSVSSGSPHEQYF.

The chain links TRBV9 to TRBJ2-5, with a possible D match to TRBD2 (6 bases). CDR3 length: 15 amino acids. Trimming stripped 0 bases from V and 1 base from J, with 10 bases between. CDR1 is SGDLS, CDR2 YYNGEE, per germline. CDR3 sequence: CASSVGDSPQETQYF. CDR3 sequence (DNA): TGTGCCAGCAGCGTAGGGGACTCTCCCCAAGAGACCCAGTACTTC.

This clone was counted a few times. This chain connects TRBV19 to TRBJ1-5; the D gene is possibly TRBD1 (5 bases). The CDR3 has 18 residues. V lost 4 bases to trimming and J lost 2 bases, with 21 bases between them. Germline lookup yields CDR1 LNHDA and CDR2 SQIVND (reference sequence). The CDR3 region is CASSTFPSQGRGNQPQHF. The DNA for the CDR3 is TGTGCCAGTAGTACCTTCCCCTCCCAGGGTCGAGGCAATCAGCCCCAGCATTTT.

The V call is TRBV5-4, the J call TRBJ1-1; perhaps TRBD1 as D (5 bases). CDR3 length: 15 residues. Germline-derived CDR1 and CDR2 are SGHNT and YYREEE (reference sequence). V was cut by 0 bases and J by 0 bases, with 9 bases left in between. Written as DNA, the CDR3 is TGTGCCAGCAGCTTGGTGGCAGGGATGAACACTGAAGCTTTCTTT. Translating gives CASSLVAGMNTEAFF.

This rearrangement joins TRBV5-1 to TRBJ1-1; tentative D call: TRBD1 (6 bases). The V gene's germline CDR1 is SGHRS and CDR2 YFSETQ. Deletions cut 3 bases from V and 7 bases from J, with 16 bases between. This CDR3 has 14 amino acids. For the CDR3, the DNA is TGCGCCAGCAGCTGGGCCGGGGGGCCGAATGAAGCTTTCTTT. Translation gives CASSWAGGPNEAFF.

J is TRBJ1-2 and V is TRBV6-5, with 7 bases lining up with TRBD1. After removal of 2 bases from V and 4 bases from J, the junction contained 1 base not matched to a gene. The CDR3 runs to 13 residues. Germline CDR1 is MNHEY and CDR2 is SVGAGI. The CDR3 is CASSYEGAYGYTF. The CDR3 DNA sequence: TGTGCCAGCAGTTACGAGGGGGCCTATGGCTACACCTTC.

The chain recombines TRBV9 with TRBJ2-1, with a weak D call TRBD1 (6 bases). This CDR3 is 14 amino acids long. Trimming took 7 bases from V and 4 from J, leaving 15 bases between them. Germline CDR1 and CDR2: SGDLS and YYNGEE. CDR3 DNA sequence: TGTGCCAGCGGACGAGGGGGTGGGTACAATGAGCAGTTCTTC. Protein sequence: CASGRGGGYNEQFF. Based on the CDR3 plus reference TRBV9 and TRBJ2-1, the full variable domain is DSGVTQTPKHLITATGQRVTLRCSPRSGDLSVYWYQQSLDQGLQFLIQYYNGEERAKGNILERFSAQQFPDLHSELNLSSLELGDSALYFCASGRGGGYNEQFFGPGTRLTVL.

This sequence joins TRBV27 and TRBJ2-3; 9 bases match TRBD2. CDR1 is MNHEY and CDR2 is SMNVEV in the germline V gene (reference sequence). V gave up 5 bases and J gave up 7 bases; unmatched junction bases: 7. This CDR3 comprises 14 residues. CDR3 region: CASSAGLATNTQYF. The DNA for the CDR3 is TGTGCCAGCAGTGCCGGACTAGCGACGAATACGCAGTATTTT.

The CDR3 bases are TGTGCCAGCAGCTTGAGGAGGGGCACTGAAGCTTTCTTT. Its translation: CASSLRRGTEAFF. The chain combines TRBV5-8 with TRBJ1-1; tentatively, D is TRBD1 (5 bases). Germline V gene sequence: CDR1 SGHTS, CDR2 YDEGEE. V shed 1 base and J shed 4 bases, with 8 bases lying between them. The CDR3 sequence is 13 residues long. Combining the CDR3 with reference TRBV5-8 and TRBJ1-1 gives the whole variable domain EAGVTQSPTHLIKTRGQQATLRCSPISGHTSVYWYQQALGLGLQFLLWYDEGEERNRGNFPPRFSGRQFPNYSSELNVNALELEDSALYLCASSLRRGTEAFFGQGTRLTVV.

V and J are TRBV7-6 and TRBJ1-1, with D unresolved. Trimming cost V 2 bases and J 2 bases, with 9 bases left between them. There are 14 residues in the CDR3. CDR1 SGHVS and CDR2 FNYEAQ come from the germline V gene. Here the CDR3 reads CASSLPDYNTEAFF. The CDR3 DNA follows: TGTGCCAGCAGCTTACCCGACTATAACACTGAAGCTTTCTTT.

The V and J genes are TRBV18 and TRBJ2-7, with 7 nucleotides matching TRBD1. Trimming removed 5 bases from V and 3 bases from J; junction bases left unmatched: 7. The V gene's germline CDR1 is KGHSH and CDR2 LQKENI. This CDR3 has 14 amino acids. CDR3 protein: CASSSTGQNYEQYF. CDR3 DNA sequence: TGTGCCAGCTCATCTACGGGACAGAACTACGAGCAGTACTTC.

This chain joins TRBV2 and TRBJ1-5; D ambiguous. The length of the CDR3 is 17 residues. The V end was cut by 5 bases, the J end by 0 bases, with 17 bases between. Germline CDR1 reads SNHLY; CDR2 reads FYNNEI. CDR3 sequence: CASSPRAWRNSNQPQHF. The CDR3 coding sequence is TGTGCCAGCAGTCCGCGGGCCTGGAGAAATAGCAATCAGCCCCAGCATTTT.

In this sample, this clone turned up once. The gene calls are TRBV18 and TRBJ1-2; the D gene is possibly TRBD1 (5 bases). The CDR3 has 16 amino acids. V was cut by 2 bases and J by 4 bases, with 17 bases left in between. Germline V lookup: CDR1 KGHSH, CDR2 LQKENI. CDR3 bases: TGTGCCAGCTCACCAGCGTCGGGGGGGGTACGCTATGGCTACACCTTC. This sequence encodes CASSPASGGVRYGYTF.

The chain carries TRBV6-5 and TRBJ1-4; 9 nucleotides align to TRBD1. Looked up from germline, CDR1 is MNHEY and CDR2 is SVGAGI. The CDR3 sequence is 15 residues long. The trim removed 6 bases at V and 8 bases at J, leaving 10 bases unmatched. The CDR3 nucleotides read TGTGCCAGCAGAACGACACAGGGGGCGGGGGAAAAACTGTTTTTT. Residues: CASRTTQGAGEKLFF.

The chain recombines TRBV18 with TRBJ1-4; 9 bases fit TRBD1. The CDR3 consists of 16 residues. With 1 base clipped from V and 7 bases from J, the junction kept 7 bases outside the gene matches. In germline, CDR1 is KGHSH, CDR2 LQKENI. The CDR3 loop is CASSPRRDRVGEKLFF. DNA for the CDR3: TGTGCCAGCTCACCACGGAGGGACAGGGTCGGTGAAAAACTGTTTTTT.

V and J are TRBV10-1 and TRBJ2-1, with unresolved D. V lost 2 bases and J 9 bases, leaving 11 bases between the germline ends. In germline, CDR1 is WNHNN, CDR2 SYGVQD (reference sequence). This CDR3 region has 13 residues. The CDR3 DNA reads TGCGCCAGCAGTGAGGTTGGGCAACTTGAGCAGTTCTTC. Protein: CASSEVGQLEQFF.

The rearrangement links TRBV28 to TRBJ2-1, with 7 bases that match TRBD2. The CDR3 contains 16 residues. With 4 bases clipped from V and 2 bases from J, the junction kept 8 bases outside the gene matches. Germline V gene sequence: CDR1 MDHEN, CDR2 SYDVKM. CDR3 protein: CASSSPGRGPYNEQFF. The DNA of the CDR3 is TGTGCCAGCAGTTCCCCGGGGAGGGGACCCTACAATGAGCAGTTCTTC.

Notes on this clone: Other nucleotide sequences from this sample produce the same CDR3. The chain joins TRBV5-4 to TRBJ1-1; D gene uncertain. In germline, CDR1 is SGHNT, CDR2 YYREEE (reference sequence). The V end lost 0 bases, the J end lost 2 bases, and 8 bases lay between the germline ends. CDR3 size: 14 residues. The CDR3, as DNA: TGTGCCAGCAGCTTGGACAGACCTAACACTGAAGCTTTCTTT. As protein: CASSLDRPNTEAFF.

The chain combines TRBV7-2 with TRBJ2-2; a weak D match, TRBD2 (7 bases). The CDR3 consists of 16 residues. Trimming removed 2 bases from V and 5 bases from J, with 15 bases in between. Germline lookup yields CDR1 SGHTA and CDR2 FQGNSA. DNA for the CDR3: TGTGCCAGCAGCTTAAATCGGGGGGCGCCAACCGGGGAGCTGTTTTTT. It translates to CASSLNRGAPTGELFF.

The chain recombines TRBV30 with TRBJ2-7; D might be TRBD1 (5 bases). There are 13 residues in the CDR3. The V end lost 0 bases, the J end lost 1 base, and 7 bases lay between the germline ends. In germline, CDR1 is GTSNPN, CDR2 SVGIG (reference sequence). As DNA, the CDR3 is TGTGCCTGGAGTGTAAAGGGGTCCTACGAGCAGTACTTC. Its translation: CAWSVKGSYEQYF. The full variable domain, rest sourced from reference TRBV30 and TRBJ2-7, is SQTIHQWPATLVQPVGSPLSLECTVEGTSNPNLYWYRQAAGRGLQLLFYSVGIGQISSEVPQNLSASRPQDRQFILSSKKLLLSDSGFYLCAWSVKGSYEQYFGPGTRLTVT.

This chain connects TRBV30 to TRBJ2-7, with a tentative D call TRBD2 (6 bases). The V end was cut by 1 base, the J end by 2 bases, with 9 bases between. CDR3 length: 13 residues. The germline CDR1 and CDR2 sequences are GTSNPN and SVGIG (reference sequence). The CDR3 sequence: CAWSAGVAYEQYF. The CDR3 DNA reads TGTGCCTGGAGTGCGGGGGTCGCCTACGAGCAGTACTTC. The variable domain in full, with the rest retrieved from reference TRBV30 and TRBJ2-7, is SQTIHQWPATLVQPVGSPLSLECTVEGTSNPNLYWYRQAAGRGLQLLFYSVGIGQISSEVPQNLSASRPQDRQFILSSKKLLLSDSGFYLCAWSAGVAYEQYFGPGTRLTVT.

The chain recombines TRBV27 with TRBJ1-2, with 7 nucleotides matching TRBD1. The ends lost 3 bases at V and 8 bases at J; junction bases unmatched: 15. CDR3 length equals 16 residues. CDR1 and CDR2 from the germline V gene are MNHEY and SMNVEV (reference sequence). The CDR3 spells CASSFFTKGGRNGYTF. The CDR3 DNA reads TGTGCCAGCAGTTTTTTTACAAAAGGGGGCCGGAACGGCTACACCTTC.

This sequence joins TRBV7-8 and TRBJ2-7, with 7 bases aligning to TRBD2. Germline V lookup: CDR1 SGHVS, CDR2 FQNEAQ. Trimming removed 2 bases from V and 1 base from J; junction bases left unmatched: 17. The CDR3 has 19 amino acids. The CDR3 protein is CASSLRGGGGRAVSYEQYF. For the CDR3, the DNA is TGTGCCAGCAGCTTAAGGGGTGGGGGAGGGAGAGCAGTGTCCTACGAGCAGTACTTC. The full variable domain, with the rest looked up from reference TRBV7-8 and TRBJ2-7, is GAGVSQSPRYKVAKRGQDVALRCDPISGHVSLFWYQQALGQGPEFLTYFQNEAQLDKSGLPSDRFFAERPEGSVSTLKIQRTQQEDSAVYLCASSLRGGGGRAVSYEQYFGPGTRLTVT.

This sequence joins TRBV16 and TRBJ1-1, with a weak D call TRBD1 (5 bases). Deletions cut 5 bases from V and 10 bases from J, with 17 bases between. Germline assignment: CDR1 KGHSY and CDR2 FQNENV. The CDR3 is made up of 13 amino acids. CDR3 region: CASSDLRGVGAFF. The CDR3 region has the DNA TGTGCCAGCAGCGACCTCCGGGGGGTGGGAGCTTTCTTT.

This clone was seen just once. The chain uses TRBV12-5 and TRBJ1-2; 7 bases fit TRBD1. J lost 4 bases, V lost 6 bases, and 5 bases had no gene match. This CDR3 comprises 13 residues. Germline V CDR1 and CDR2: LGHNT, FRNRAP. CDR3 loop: CASGLGTAYGYTF. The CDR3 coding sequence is TGTGCTAGTGGCCTTGGGACAGCCTATGGCTACACCTTC.